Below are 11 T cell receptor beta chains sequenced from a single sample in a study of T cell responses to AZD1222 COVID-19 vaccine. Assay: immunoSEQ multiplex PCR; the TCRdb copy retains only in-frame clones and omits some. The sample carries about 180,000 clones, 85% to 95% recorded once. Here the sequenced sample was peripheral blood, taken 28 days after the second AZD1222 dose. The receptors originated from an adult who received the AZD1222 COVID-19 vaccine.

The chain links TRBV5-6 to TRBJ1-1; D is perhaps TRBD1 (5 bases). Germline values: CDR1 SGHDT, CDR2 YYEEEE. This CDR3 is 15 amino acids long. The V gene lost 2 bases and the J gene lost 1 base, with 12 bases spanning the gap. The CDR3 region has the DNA TGTGCCAGCAGCTTTCCGTGGGACGCGAACACTGAAGCTTTCTTT. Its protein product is CASSFPWDANTEAFF.

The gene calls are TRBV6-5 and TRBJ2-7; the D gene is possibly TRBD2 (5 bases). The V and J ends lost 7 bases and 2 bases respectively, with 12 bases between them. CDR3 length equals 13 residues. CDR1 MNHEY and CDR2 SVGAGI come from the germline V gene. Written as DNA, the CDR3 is TGTGCCAGCACGGGGTTGTTGACCTACGAGCAGTACTTC. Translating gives CASTGLLTYEQYF.

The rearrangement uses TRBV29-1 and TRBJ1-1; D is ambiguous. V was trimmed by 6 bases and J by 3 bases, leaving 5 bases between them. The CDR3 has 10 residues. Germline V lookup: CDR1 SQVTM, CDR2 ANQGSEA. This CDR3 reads CSVKHTEAFF. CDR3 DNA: TGCAGCGTAAAACACACTGAAGCTTTCTTT. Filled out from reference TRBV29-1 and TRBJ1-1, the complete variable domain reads SAVISQKPSRDICQRGTSLTIQCQVDSQVTMMFWYRQQPGQSLTLIATANQGSEATYESGFVIDKFPISRPNLTFSTLTVSNMSPEDSSIYLCSVKHTEAFFGQGTRLTVV.

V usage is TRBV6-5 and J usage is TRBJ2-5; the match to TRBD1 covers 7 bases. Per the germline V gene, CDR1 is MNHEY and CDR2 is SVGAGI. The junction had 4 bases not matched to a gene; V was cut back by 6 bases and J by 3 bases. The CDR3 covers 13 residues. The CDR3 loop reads CASSLQGKETQYF. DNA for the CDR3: TGTGCCAGCAGCCTACAGGGGAAAGAGACCCAGTACTTC.

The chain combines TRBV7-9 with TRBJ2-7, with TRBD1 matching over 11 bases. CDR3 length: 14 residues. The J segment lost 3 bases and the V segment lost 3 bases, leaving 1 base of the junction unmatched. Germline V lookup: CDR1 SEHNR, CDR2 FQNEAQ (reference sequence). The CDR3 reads CASSFGTGGYEQYF. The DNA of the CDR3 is TGTGCCAGCAGCTTCGGGACAGGGGGCTACGAGCAGTACTTC.

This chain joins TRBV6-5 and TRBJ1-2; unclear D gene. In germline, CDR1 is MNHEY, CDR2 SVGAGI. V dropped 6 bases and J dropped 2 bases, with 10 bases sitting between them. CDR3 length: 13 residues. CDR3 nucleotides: TGTGCCAGCAGCAGGACTATCAACTATGGCTACACCTTC. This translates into CASSRTINYGYTF.

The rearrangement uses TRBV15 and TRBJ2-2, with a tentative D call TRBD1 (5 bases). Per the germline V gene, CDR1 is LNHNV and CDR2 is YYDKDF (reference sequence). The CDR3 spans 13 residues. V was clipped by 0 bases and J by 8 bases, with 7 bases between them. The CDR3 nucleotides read TGTGCCACCAGCAGAGAAGGGGCGGGGGAGCTGTTTTTT. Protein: CATSREGAGELFF.

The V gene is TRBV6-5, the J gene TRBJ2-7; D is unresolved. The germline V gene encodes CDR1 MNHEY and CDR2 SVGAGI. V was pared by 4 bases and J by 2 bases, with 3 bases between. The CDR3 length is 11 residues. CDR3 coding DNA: TGTGCCAGCAGTTGGACCTACGAGCAGTACTTC. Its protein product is CASSWTYEQYF.

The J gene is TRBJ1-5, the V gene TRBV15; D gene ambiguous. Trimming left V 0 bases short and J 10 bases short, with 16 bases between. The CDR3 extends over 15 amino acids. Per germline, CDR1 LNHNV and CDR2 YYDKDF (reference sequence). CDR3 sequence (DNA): TGTGCCACCAGCAGAGAAACGGGGTCCGCGCTCCCCCAGCATTTT. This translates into CATSRETGSALPQHF.

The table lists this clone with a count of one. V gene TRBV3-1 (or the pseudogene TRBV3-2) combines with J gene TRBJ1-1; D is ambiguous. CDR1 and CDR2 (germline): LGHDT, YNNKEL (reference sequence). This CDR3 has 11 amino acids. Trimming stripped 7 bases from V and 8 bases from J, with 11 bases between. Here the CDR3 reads CASTQAREAFF. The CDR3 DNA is TGTGCCAGCACCCAGGCGCGAGAAGCTTTCTTT.

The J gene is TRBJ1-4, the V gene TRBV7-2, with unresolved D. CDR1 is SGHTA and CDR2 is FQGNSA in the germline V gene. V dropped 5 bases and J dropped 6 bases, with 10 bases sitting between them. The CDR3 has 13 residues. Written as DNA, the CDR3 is TGTGCCAGCAGCCCCCAGATAGATGAAAAACTGTTTTTT. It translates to CASSPQIDEKLFF.